These T cell receptor beta chains were read from a single sample in a study of blood T cell repertoires in COVID-19. Generated by immunoSEQ multiplex PCR, the TCRdb table keeps only in-frame clones and is missing some. This sample carries about 200,000 clones, approximately 87% of them seen once, and the ten largest clones take more than 0.7%. The sequenced sample consisted of peripheral blood. These receptors all stem from a woman in her 70s with acute or convalescent COVID-19. CDR3s include the opening cysteine and the closing phenylalanine or tryptophan. Each record gives: J gene, clone size, V gene, D gene, CDR3 DNA, CDR3 protein. A D gene is named only where the DNA matches it firmly. The size field is filled for only some rows; it gives once, few, many or a size class.

j_call: TRBJ2-3; clone_size: NA; v_call: TRBV7-2; d_call: NA; cdr3_nt: TGTGCCAGCAGCTCCGGGACACGGGGCCATACGCAGTATTTT; cdr3_aa: CASSSGTRGHTQYF
j_call: TRBJ1-1; clone_size: NA; v_call: TRBV10-1; d_call: TRBD1; cdr3_nt: TGCGCCAGCAGAAAGGACAGGGGTAACACTGAAGCTTTCTTT; cdr3_aa: CASRKDRGNTEAFF
j_call: TRBJ2-5; clone_size: NA; v_call: TRBV7-2; d_call: NA; cdr3_nt: TGTGCCAGCAGCCCCCCCCAGGGGAGAGAGACCCAGTACTTC; cdr3_aa: CASSPPQGRETQYF
j_call: TRBJ1-2; clone_size: NA; v_call: TRBV11-3; d_call: NA; cdr3_nt: TGTGCCAGCAGCCTTACAGGCCGGGGCTACACCTTC; cdr3_aa: CASSLTGRGYTF
j_call: TRBJ2-1; clone_size: NA; v_call: TRBV5-6; d_call: TRBD2; cdr3_nt: TGTGCCAGCAGCTTGGCTGCGGGGGTCTACAATGAGCAGTTCTTC; cdr3_aa: CASSLAAGVYNEQFF
j_call: TRBJ1-3; clone_size: NA; v_call: TRBV5-1; d_call: TRBD1; cdr3_nt: TGCGCCAGCAGCCGTGACAGGGGAGACGGGGACACCATATATTTT; cdr3_aa: CASSRDRGDGDTIYF
j_call: TRBJ2-7; clone_size: once; v_call: TRBV15; d_call: NA; cdr3_nt: TGTGCCACCAGCAGAGGAGACGAGCAGTACTTC; cdr3_aa: CATSRGDEQYF
j_call: TRBJ1-2; clone_size: NA; v_call: TRBV6-2/TRBV6-3; d_call: NA; cdr3_nt: TGTGCCAGCAGTTACCTCGGGCAGGGTAGAGGCTACACCTTC; cdr3_aa: CASSYLGQGRGYTF
j_call: TRBJ1-5; clone_size: NA; v_call: TRBV19; d_call: TRBD1; cdr3_nt: TGTGCCACGAACAGGGGGCTAGGCCAGCCCCAGCATTTT; cdr3_aa: CATNRGLGQPQHF
j_call: TRBJ1-5; clone_size: NA; v_call: TRBV27; d_call: TRBD1; cdr3_nt: TGTGCCAGCAGCTTCGGGACAGGCCTGGGTCAGCCCCAGCATTTT; cdr3_aa: CASSFGTGLGQPQHF
j_call: TRBJ1-6; clone_size: NA; v_call: TRBV5-5; d_call: TRBD1; cdr3_nt: TGTGCCAGCAGCCTCGGACAGGCCAATTCACCCCTCCACTTT; cdr3_aa: CASSLGQANSPLHF